This T cell receptor (beta chain) was captured by sequencing in a study of cytomegalovirus exposure and HLA in healthy donors. Method: immunoSEQ multiplex PCR; TCRdb's copy keeps in-frame clones and lacks some. The repertoire holds about 120,000 clones, 88% seen once, with approximately 2% in the top ten. Whole-study findings and limits: Cytomegalovirus association was assigned to about 150 TCR beta chains.

The CDR3 is 15 amino acids. After removal of 5 bases from V and 8 bases from J, the junction contained 8 bases not matched to a gene. In germline, CDR1 is SEHNR, CDR2 FQNEAQ (reference sequence). The donors were part of the validation cohort of 120 subjects. That cohort was separate from the first cohort, which comprised 666 subjects. About this clone itself: Antigen specificity is unknown.

The chain uses TRBV7-9 and TRBJ2-1; 11 bases are shared with TRBD2. This receptor was taken from a man aged 18 to 29 in good health and CMV-seronegative. Sequenced sample: PBMCs. CDR3 in DNA: TGTGCCAGCAGCGACACTAGCGGGAGAGGCGATGAGCAGTTCTTC. This gives the protein CASSDTSGRGDEQFF.